A selection of T cell receptor beta chains follows, all from one sample in a study of blood T cell repertoires in COVID-19. Generated by immunoSEQ multiplex PCR, the TCRdb table keeps only in-frame clones and is missing some. Of some 120,000 clones listed, about 80% were seen once; the top ten hold 10% to 15%. The sample taken for sequencing was peripheral blood. Every receptor here comes from a man aged 60 to 69 with acute or convalescent COVID-19. Both conserved end residues are part of each CDR3. The D gene is left open where the match is weak. The size of a clone is reported for some rows only, either as once, few or many, or as a class for expanded clones.

d_gene: .
v_gene: TRBV5-1
abundance: .
j_gene: TRBJ2-7
CDR3nt: TGCGCCAGTGCGCCGGGAATCGCCTACGAGCAGTACTTC
CDR3aa: CASAPGIAYEQYF

d_gene: TRBD1
v_gene: TRBV6-1
abundance: .
j_gene: TRBJ2-7
CDR3nt: TGTGCCAGCAGTGAGACAGGGGGCCGGATCTACGAGCAGTACTTC
CDR3aa: CASSETGGRIYEQYF

d_gene: .
v_gene: TRBV27
abundance: .
j_gene: TRBJ2-3
CDR3nt: TGTGCCAGCAGTTTAAAGGGGGTCTCCGTCGTACGTAATACGCAGTATTTT
CDR3aa: CASSLKGVSVVRNTQYF

d_gene: TRBD2
v_gene: TRBV10-3
abundance: .
j_gene: TRBJ2-1
CDR3nt: TGTGCCATCAGTGCGCCCGGGACTAGCGCCTACAATGAGCAGTTCTTC
CDR3aa: CAISAPGTSAYNEQFF

d_gene: .
v_gene: TRBV3-1/TRBV3-2
abundance: few
j_gene: TRBJ1-1
CDR3nt: TGTGCCAGCAGCCAAGAATACCGGGAAACTGAAGCTTTCTTT
CDR3aa: CASSQEYRETEAFF

d_gene: .
v_gene: TRBV3-1/TRBV3-2
abundance: .
j_gene: TRBJ2-2
CDR3nt: TGTGCCAGCAGCCAATATACCGGGGAGCTGTTTTTT
CDR3aa: CASSQYTGELFF

d_gene: TRBD1
v_gene: TRBV28
abundance: .
j_gene: TRBJ1-4
CDR3nt: TGTGCCAGCACCCCCGTTGACAGGGGAAATGAAAAACTGTTTTTT
CDR3aa: CASTPVDRGNEKLFF

d_gene: .
v_gene: TRBV21-1
abundance: .
j_gene: TRBJ2-5
CDR3nt: TGTGCCAGCAGCAAAAGCGGGAAAGAGACCCAGTACTTC
CDR3aa: CASSKSGKETQYF

d_gene: TRBD1
v_gene: TRBV27
abundance: .
j_gene: TRBJ1-3
CDR3nt: TGTGCCAGCAGTTTATCCCCTGAGGGGGCAGGAAACACCATATATTTT
CDR3aa: CASSLSPEGAGNTIYF

d_gene: TRBD2
v_gene: TRBV15
abundance: once
j_gene: TRBJ2-3
CDR3nt: TGTGCCACCAGCAGAGGGCCGGCGGGAGGTGGTACAGATACGCAGTATTTT
CDR3aa: CATSRGPAGGGTDTQYF

d_gene: .
v_gene: TRBV7-8
abundance: .
j_gene: TRBJ1-2
CDR3nt: TGTGCCAGCAGCCACACGGGGGACTATGGCTACACCTTC
CDR3aa: CASSHTGDYGYTF

d_gene: .
v_gene: TRBV9
abundance: once
j_gene: TRBJ2-1
CDR3nt: TGTGCCAGCAGCTCCGGGACTGGCTATGGGGAGCAGTTCTTC
CDR3aa: CASSSGTGYGEQFF

d_gene: .
v_gene: TRBV19
abundance: .
j_gene: TRBJ1-1
CDR3nt: TGTGCCATTAAACAGGGTGCCAACACTGAAGCTTTCTTT
CDR3aa: CAIKQGANTEAFF

d_gene: TRBD2
v_gene: TRBV6-5
abundance: once
j_gene: TRBJ2-3
CDR3nt: TGTGCCAGCAGGGTGGGACTAGCTCCAGATACGCAGTATTTT
CDR3aa: CASRVGLAPDTQYF

d_gene: TRBD1
v_gene: TRBV9
abundance: many
j_gene: TRBJ2-1
CDR3nt: TGTGCCAGCAGCCCGAGGACAGGGGGCTTAGGTAATGAGCAGTTCTTC
CDR3aa: CASSPRTGGLGNEQFF

d_gene: .
v_gene: TRBV27
abundance: once
j_gene: TRBJ2-1
CDR3nt: TGTGCCAGCAGTCCTTTTTTGGGCACCAATGAGCAGTTCTTC
CDR3aa: CASSPFLGTNEQFF

d_gene: .
v_gene: TRBV6-5
abundance: .
j_gene: TRBJ2-1
CDR3nt: TGTGCCAGCACGGAATTGGGGACTGGTGAGCAGTTCTTC
CDR3aa: CASTELGTGEQFF

d_gene: TRBD2
v_gene: TRBV3-1/TRBV3-2
abundance: .
j_gene: TRBJ2-4
CDR3nt: TGTGCCAGCAGAGCTAGCGGGAGGACGGACATTCAGTACTTC
CDR3aa: CASRASGRTDIQYF

d_gene: TRBD1
v_gene: TRBV5-1
abundance: .
j_gene: TRBJ1-5
CDR3nt: TGCGCCAGCAGCACCGGGACAGGGGAACAGCCCCAGCATTTT
CDR3aa: CASSTGTGEQPQHF

d_gene: TRBD1
v_gene: TRBV5-1
abundance: .
j_gene: TRBJ1-1
CDR3nt: TGCGCCAGCAGCTTGGTTGGACAGGGCTTAAACACTGAAGCTTTCTTT
CDR3aa: CASSLVGQGLNTEAFF

d_gene: .
v_gene: TRBV5-1
abundance: .
j_gene: TRBJ1-1
CDR3nt: TGCGCCAGCGCTGACCCCCGAGGTTCGGGCACTGAAGCTTTCTTT
CDR3aa: CASADPRGSGTEAFF

d_gene: .
v_gene: TRBV7-8
abundance: once
j_gene: TRBJ2-2
CDR3nt: TGTGCCAGCAGCCCCGGGAAGGGGGAGACCGGGGAGCTGTTTTTT
CDR3aa: CASSPGKGETGELFF

d_gene: TRBD2
v_gene: TRBV3-1/TRBV3-2
abundance: .
j_gene: TRBJ2-1
CDR3nt: TGTGCCAGCAGCCGGGGGACTAGCGGGAGCGGTGAGCAGTTCTTC
CDR3aa: CASSRGTSGSGEQFF

d_gene: .
v_gene: TRBV19
abundance: .
j_gene: TRBJ1-4
CDR3nt: TGTGCCAGTCGTAGCATGAGCAGTCGGCGGGGTGAAAAACTGTTTTTT
CDR3aa: CASRSMSSRRGEKLFF

d_gene: .
v_gene: TRBV21-1
abundance: .
j_gene: TRBJ1-1
CDR3nt: TGTGCCAGCAGCCCCGGGACAGCGAACACTGAAGCTTTCTTT
CDR3aa: CASSPGTANTEAFF

d_gene: .
v_gene: TRBV11-3
abundance: .
j_gene: TRBJ2-1
CDR3nt: TGTGCCAGCAGCTTAGGTCTCGCGCGGGGAAACAATGAGCAGTTCTTC
CDR3aa: CASSLGLARGNNEQFF

d_gene: .
v_gene: TRBV5-1
abundance: .
j_gene: TRBJ1-6
CDR3nt: TGCGCCAGCAGCTTCGAAGAGAGCTCCTATAATTCACCCCTCCACTTT
CDR3aa: CASSFEESSYNSPLHF

d_gene: .
v_gene: TRBV28
abundance: .
j_gene: TRBJ1-2
CDR3nt: TGTGCCAGCAGTTTATCACGACTCCATGGCTACACCTTC
CDR3aa: CASSLSRLHGYTF

d_gene: .
v_gene: TRBV5-5
abundance: .
j_gene: TRBJ1-5
CDR3nt: TGTGCCAGCAGCTTGGACCTCCCGGGCAATCAGCCCCAGCATTTT
CDR3aa: CASSLDLPGNQPQHF

d_gene: TRBD1
v_gene: TRBV28
abundance: .
j_gene: TRBJ2-7
CDR3nt: TGTGCCAGCAGTCGGACAGGGGGAACCTACGAGCAGTACTTC
CDR3aa: CASSRTGGTYEQYF

d_gene: TRBD1
v_gene: TRBV18
abundance: .
j_gene: TRBJ1-2
CDR3nt: TGTGCCAGCTCACCACTCCGGGACAGGGATGATGGCTACACCTTC
CDR3aa: CASSPLRDRDDGYTF

d_gene: .
v_gene: TRBV4-1
abundance: .
j_gene: TRBJ2-1
CDR3nt: TGCGCCAGCAGCCAAGGCGGAGTTTACAATGAGCAGTTCTTC
CDR3aa: CASSQGGVYNEQFF

d_gene: .
v_gene: TRBV28
abundance: .
j_gene: TRBJ1-2
CDR3nt: TGTGCCAGCAAGGACACTATTAACTATGGCTACACCTTC
CDR3aa: CASKDTINYGYTF

d_gene: .
v_gene: TRBV28
abundance: .
j_gene: TRBJ1-1
CDR3nt: TGTGCCAGCACTTCTCAGGCCCTCGGGATGGCTTTCTTT
CDR3aa: CASTSQALGMAFF

d_gene: .
v_gene: TRBV14
abundance: .
j_gene: TRBJ2-5
CDR3nt: TGTGCCACGGGACAAAGCAATCAAGAGACCCAGTACTTC
CDR3aa: CATGQSNQETQYF

d_gene: .
v_gene: TRBV20-1
abundance: once
j_gene: TRBJ1-1
CDR3nt: TGCAGTGCTAGTTCTCTGATCGGTGGCACTGAAGCTTTCTTT
CDR3aa: CSASSLIGGTEAFF

d_gene: TRBD2
v_gene: TRBV7-9
abundance: .
j_gene: TRBJ2-7
CDR3nt: TGTGCCAGCAGCTTTTTCAGCGGGGGCTACGAGCAGTACTTC
CDR3aa: CASSFFSGGYEQYF

d_gene: .
v_gene: TRBV5-5
abundance: .
j_gene: TRBJ2-2
CDR3nt: TGTGCCAGCAGCTTGGGAAGGGGCGCGGTCGGGGAGCTGTTTTTT
CDR3aa: CASSLGRGAVGELFF

d_gene: TRBD1
v_gene: TRBV9
abundance: once
j_gene: TRBJ1-1
CDR3nt: TGTGCCAGCAGCGCACGAACAGGGGGCGCACCCCCCGCTTTCTTT
CDR3aa: CASSARTGGAPPAFF

d_gene: .
v_gene: TRBV28
abundance: .
j_gene: TRBJ1-1
CDR3nt: TGTGCCAGCAGCCAGGAACAACTGAACACTGAAGCTTTCTTT
CDR3aa: CASSQEQLNTEAFF

d_gene: TRBD1
v_gene: TRBV3-1/TRBV3-2
abundance: once
j_gene: TRBJ2-7
CDR3nt: TGTGCCAGCAGCCCCCAGACAGGGCGCGAGCAGTACTTC
CDR3aa: CASSPQTGREQYF

d_gene: .
v_gene: TRBV28
abundance: .
j_gene: TRBJ1-2
CDR3nt: TGTGCCAGCAGTTTATTGGGCCCTAACTATGGCTACACCTTC
CDR3aa: CASSLLGPNYGYTF

d_gene: TRBD2
v_gene: TRBV10-3
abundance: .
j_gene: TRBJ2-5
CDR3nt: TGTGCCATCAGTGAGGGTAGCGGGAGGAGAGAGACCCAGTACTTC
CDR3aa: CAISEGSGRRETQYF

d_gene: TRBD2
v_gene: TRBV28
abundance: .
j_gene: TRBJ2-7
CDR3nt: TGTGCCAGCAGGCCCGGGACTAGCGGAGCCACGCGGGACTTC
CDR3aa: CASRPGTSGATRDF

d_gene: .
v_gene: TRBV4-2
abundance: .
j_gene: TRBJ2-6
CDR3nt: TGTGCCAGCAGCCCGACCGGGAAAACTGGGGCCAACGTCCTGACTTTC
CDR3aa: CASSPTGKTGANVLTF

d_gene: TRBD1
v_gene: TRBV5-1
abundance: .
j_gene: TRBJ2-1
CDR3nt: TGCGCCAGCAGACCGAACGACAGGGCGTGGGAGCAGTTCTTC
CDR3aa: CASRPNDRAWEQFF

d_gene: .
v_gene: TRBV11-2
abundance: .
j_gene: TRBJ2-1
CDR3nt: TGTGCCAGCAGCTTCGTAAACAGTGCAAGCGAGCAGTTCTTC
CDR3aa: CASSFVNSASEQFF

d_gene: .
v_gene: TRBV12-5
abundance: .
j_gene: TRBJ1-2
CDR3nt: TGTGCTAGTGGTTTGGTAAGAGGAGGCTACACCTTC
CDR3aa: CASGLVRGGYTF